The entry below describes one T cell receptor beta chain. As handled by the study authors: Amplification of reference gene primers was used by the study to estimate nucleated cell counts. The data were produced by immunoSEQ multiplex PCR, yet TCRdb's version contains in-frame clones alone and is incomplete. V and J calls and clone size are given by that table; D and trimming were obtained from the DNA. This sample carries tens of thousands of clones, approximately 86% of them seen once, and the ten largest clones take more than 14%. The germline V gene has CDR1 SGHVS and CDR2 FQNEAQ. Trimming took off 5 bases at V and 2 bases at J, with 9 bases between the two ends. There are 13 residues in the CDR3. The data are from a study of blood T cell repertoires in COVID-19. The wider study: Sites across the United States, Italy and Spain contributed samples from acute and convalescent COVID-19. PBMCs, B-cell-depleted T cells, or T cells were the source of the cDNA or gDNA that made up the material.

Sequences were obtained from peripheral blood. The TCR sequence derives from a male donor with acute or convalescent COVID-19. The chain employs TRBV7-8 and TRBJ1-1; tentative D call: TRBD1 (5 bases). CDR3 loop: CASSIDSNTEAFF. The DNA of the CDR3 is TGTGCCAGCAGCATCGACAGTAACACTGAAGCTTTCTTT.